This TCR beta chain was obtained from a study of T cells in localized non-small cell lung cancer. Measured with immunoSEQ multiplex PCR; TCRdb has only the in-frame clones, and not every one. The table lists tens of thousands of clones, 80% of them singletons. Concerning this clone: Its antigen is currently unknown.

The study's findings and limits: Investigators sequenced only a single tumor region, leaving heterogeneity possible.

This CDR3 spans 12 amino acids. The germline V gene has CDR1 MNHNY and CDR2 SVGAGI (reference sequence). V was clipped by 2 bases and J by 5 bases, with 6 bases between them. The chain couples TRBV6-6 to TRBJ1-1; D possibly corresponds to TRBD1 (5 bases). The sample here was peripheral blood, taken before any cancer treatment. The TCR sequence derives from a male donor at least 60 years old with stage III squamous cell lung carcinoma. CDR3 DNA sequence: TGTGCCAGCAGTTACAAGGGGACTGAAGCTTTCTTT. Translated: CASSYKGTEAFF.